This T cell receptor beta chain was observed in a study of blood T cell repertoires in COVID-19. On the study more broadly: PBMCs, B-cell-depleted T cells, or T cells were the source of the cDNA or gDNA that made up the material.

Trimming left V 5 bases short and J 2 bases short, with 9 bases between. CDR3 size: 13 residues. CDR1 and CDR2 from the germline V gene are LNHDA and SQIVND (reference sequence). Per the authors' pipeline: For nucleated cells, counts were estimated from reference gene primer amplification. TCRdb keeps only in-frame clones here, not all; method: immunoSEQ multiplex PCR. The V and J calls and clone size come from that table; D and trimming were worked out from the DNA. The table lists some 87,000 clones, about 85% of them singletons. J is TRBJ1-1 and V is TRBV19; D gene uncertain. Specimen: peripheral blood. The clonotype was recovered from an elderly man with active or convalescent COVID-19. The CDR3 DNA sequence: TGTGCCAGTAGTCCGACACCTAACACTGAAGCTTTCTTT. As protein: CASSPTPNTEAFF.